The text below deals with one T cell receptor (beta chain). No antigen is known for it. This CDR3 is built from 15 residues. After removal of 4 bases from V and 5 bases from J, the junction contained 10 bases not matched to a gene. Per the germline V gene, CDR1 is SGHNT and CDR2 is YYREEE (reference sequence). These data originate in a study of OX40 agonist ivuxolimab in advanced cancers. Whole-study context: Therapy given before enrollment (anti-PD-1, anti-PD-L1 or anti-CTLA-4) was allowed, and around 44% had some. Two patients with cutaneous melanoma and one with hepatocellular carcinoma, three in total, showed partial responses.

This table comes from immunoSEQ multiplex PCR, and its TCRdb copy is limited to in-frame clones, with some not included. The sample yields tens of thousands of clones, 86% seen once. With autoimmune disease history or systemic immunosuppression, patients were excluded. Points from the study as a whole: CD8+ T cells averaged more expanded clones than CD4+.

This clonotype was obtained from an adult with an advanced solid tumor such as melanoma, head and neck, liver or kidney cancer. Material: CD4+ or CD8+ T cells sorted from blood, obtained in a trial of the OX40 agonist ivuxolimab. The chain recombines TRBV5-4 with TRBJ2-5; TRBD1 matches 8 bases. In DNA, the CDR3 is TGTGCCAGCAGCGACTTTCAGGGGGCGGCGGAGACCCAGTACTTC. Translated, it gives CASSDFQGAAETQYF.